This T cell receptor beta chain came from a study of low-dose radiotherapy and immunotherapy resistance in tumors (dated by TCRdb to between 2021 and 2024). As for the study more broadly: In Cohort 1, 0.5 Gy per fraction was delivered every 2 weeks, and a total PTV dose of 6.5 Gy was prescribed. Patients in Cohort 2 were given 1 Gy per fraction every two weeks, for a total of 13 Gy across 26 weeks. Nivolumab and ipilimumab were both given intravenously, with nivolumab at a 240 mg flat dose every two weeks and ipilimumab at 1 mg/kg every six weeks. Intravenous cyclophosphamide at 200 mg/m2 was administered every two weeks, one day ahead of each radiation and immunotherapy administration. Patients took aspirin 300 mg orally once daily for four cycles, starting on cycle 1 day 1. Trial participants were not randomized into treatment groups. Eight patients were included in the translational analysis: three from the first dose cohort and the first five from the second dose cohort.

Sequencing was carried out with an Illumina HiSeq 2500. To make first-strand cDNA, Superscript III was used along with a set of TRAV- and TRBV-specific primers so that both the TCRalpha and TCRbeta chains were covered. An approximately 20-cycle PCR with Phusion amplified the TCRs, pairing a constant-region primer with the adapter that was attached to the V primers. Amplification of the isolated mRNA was done with the MessageAmp II aRNA Amplification Kit, which involved a roughly 16-hour in vitro transcription at 37 degrees C. The Dynabeads mRNA DIRECT Purification Kit was used to isolate mRNA for TCR sequencing. Indexed Illumina adapters were added in a second Phusion PCR of approximately 27 cycles, after which AMPure XP beads were used to purify the products. The published analysis was carried out like this. Using custom Perl scripts, TCR sequences that encoded the same protein were pooled, out-of-frame sequences were dropped, and the abundance of each clonotype was calculated. Any TCR sequence supported by only a single read was excluded from analysis. The metrics used to describe the repertoires included Shannon entropy, Gini index, clonality, richness, and the frequency of TCRs shared between repertoires. Clones were called with MiXCR by TCRdb after fastp trimmed the public reads at Q25, and only in-frame beta chains were retained. Identical CDR3 proteins give one entry, which carries the most common genes and DNA. TCRdb, not the authors, supplied the V and J calls. A total of over 55,000 distinct CDR3 sequences appear in this sample, around 30% of them only once. The leading ten clones occupy over 8.5% of the sample.

This clonotype has a count of ten or more. Its antigen specificity is not known. Base qualities are not provided; no much larger clone lies one nucleotide away. Explained via the paper, the time point label denotes: before trial treatment. The donors took part in RACIN, a single-arm, phase I, dose-escalation trial that combined nivolumab, ipilimumab, aspirin, low-dose cyclophosphamide and low-dose radiotherapy. To be eligible, a patient needed to have an advanced solid tumor that was TIL-negative. From cysteine to phenylalanine, the CDR3 is 15 amino acids long. Only the CDR3 part of the read is kept: 45 bases, read in frame from the first base. Trimming at the junction amounts to 3 bases on V and 2 bases on J, and the germline ends lie 13 bases apart. The germline V gene (reference sequence) specifies SEHNR as CDR1 and FQNEAQ as CDR2.

The sequence was collected from a female donor with ovarian cancer. The sequenced sample was PBMCs, obtained before treatment. The rearranged segments are TRBV7-9 and TRBJ1-1; the D gene is perhaps TRBD1, on 5 matching bases. The CDR3 reads as follows: CASSLGRRRNTEAFF. The nucleotide sequence is given as TGTGCCAGCAGCTTGGGACGGCGGCGAAACACTGAAGCTTTCTTT.